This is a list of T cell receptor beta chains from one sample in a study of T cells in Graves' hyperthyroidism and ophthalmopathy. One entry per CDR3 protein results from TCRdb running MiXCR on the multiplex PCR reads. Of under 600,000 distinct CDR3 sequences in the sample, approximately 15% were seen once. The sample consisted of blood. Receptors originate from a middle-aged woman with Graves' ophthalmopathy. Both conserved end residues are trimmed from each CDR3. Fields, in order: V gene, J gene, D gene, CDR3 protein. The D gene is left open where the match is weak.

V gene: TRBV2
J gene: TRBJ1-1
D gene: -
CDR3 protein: ASSEALLPPEAF

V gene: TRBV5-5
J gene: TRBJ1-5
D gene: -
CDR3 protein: ASSLSLWGQPQH

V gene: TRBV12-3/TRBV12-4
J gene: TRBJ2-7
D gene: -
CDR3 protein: ASKSGLPGDEQY

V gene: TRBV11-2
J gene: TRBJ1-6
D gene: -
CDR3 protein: ASSLGGSNSPLH

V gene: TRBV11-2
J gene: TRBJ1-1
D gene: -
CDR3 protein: ASSTQQGTEAF

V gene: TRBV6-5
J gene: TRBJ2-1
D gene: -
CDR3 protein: ASSSRQGNDEQF

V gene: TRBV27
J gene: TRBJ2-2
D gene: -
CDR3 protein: ASSSARTNTGELF

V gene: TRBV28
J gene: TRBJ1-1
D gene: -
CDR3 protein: ATSGEGFAVTEAF

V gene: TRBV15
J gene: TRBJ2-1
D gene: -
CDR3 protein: ATSRDLRGSSYNEQF

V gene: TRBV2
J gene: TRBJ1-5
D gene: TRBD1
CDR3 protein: ASSEIRDRQPQH

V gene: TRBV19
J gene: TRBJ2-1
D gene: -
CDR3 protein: ASSIPPADNEQF

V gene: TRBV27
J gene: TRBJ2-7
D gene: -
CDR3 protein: ASSFGLAEGYEQY

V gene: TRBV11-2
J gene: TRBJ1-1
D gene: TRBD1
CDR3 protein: ASSWDRGLNTEAF

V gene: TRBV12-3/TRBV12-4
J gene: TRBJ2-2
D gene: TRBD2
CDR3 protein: ASSTGTSVLTGELF

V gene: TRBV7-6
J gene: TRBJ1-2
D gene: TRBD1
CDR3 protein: ASSSAGGRYGYT

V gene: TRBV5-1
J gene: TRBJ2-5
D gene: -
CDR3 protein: ASSFGGASLPGETQY

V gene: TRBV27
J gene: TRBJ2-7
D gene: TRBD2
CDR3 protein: ASSPTPPGLAGALYEQY

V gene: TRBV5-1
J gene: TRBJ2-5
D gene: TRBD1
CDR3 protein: ASSSTGSPETQY